What follows are 3 T cell receptor beta chains derived from one specimen sequenced in a study of T cell changes during pregnancy in multiple sclerosis. Generated by immunoSEQ multiplex PCR, the TCRdb table keeps only in-frame clones and is missing some. The data show about 60,000 clones, with under 95% seen just once and approximately 1.3% held by the top ten. The input for sequencing was peripheral blood, taken in the second trimester of pregnancy. These receptors were taken from a female donor with multiple sclerosis, enrolled in a pregnancy study.

In this sample, this clone turned up a few times. This sequence joins TRBV6-6 and TRBJ2-5; tentatively, D is TRBD2 (6 bases). CDR1 is MNHNY and CDR2 is SVGAGI in the germline V gene (reference sequence). Trimming left V 2 bases short and J 2 bases short, with 6 bases between. The CDR3 is 13 amino acids. The CDR3 nucleotides read TGTGCCAGCAGTTACGGGGGGCAAGAGACCCAGTACTTC. It encodes CASSYGGQETQYF.

The V gene is TRBV28, the J gene TRBJ2-7; 9 bases agree with TRBD1. From germline, CDR1 is MDHEN and CDR2 SYDVKM. The CDR3 contains 13 residues. With V trimmed by 7 bases and J by 6 bases, 7 bases remained unmatched. DNA for the CDR3: TGTGCCAGCAAAGGGACAGGGTCATCCGAGCAGTACTTC. It encodes CASKGTGSSEQYF. Together with reference TRBV28 and TRBJ2-7, the CDR3 gives the full variable domain: DVKVTQSSRYLVKRTGEKVFLECVQDMDHENMFWYRQDPGLGLRLIYFSYDVKMKEKGDIPEGYSVSREKKERFSLILESASTNQTSMYLCASKGTGSSEQYFGPGTRLTVT.

The V and J genes are TRBV7-6 and TRBJ2-7; 8 bases match TRBD1. V gave up 5 bases and J gave up 2 bases; unmatched junction bases: 11. The CDR3 loop spans 16 amino acids. The germline V gene encodes CDR1 SGHVS and CDR2 FNYEAQ. CDR3 amino acids: CASSPFDRGSAYEQYF. CDR3 bases: TGTGCCAGCAGCCCTTTCGACAGGGGTTCCGCCTACGAGCAGTACTTC.